These 28 T cell receptor beta chains were all obtained from the same sample, sequenced in a study of response to subunit inactivated influenza vaccine. TCRdb re-analysed the RT-PCR reads in MiXCR, keeping a single row per CDR3 protein. The sample comprises around 850,000 distinct CDR3 sequences, around 18% of which are singletons, and about 11% rests with the top ten. This sample comprised PBMCs from blood, obtained 4 to 6 days after vaccination. Receptor source: a man between 45 and 60 years old who received an inactivated influenza vaccine.

The V call is TRBV4-1, the J call TRBJ2-1, with D possibly TRBD1 on 5 matching bases. The CDR3 contains 15 residues. V was shortened by 1 base and J by 6 bases, with 13 bases between the two germline ends. In germline, CDR1 is MGHRA, CDR2 YSYEKL. The CDR3 region has the DNA TGCGCCAGCAGCCAAGGGGGCCCTCCGGGCAATGAGCAGTTCTTC. Translated: CASSQGGPPGNEQFF.

This clonotype was found a few times. CDR3 amino acids: CASSSYTGADTQYF. In DNA form, the CDR3 reads TGTGCCAGCAGTTCCTACACAGGGGCAGATACGCAGTATTTT. The rearrangement links TRBV12-3 or TRBV12-4 to TRBJ2-3; the match to TRBD1 covers 7 bases. The CDR3 extends over 14 amino acids. V was pared by 4 bases and J by 4 bases, with 5 bases of the junction left unmatched.

This clonotype showed up just a few times. The J gene is TRBJ2-6, the V gene TRBV10-3, with D hard to call. The CDR3 is made up of 17 amino acids. Germline CDR1 and CDR2: ENHRY and SYGVKD. V was pared by 3 bases and J by 0 bases, with 12 bases between. In DNA form, the CDR3 reads TGTGCCATCAGTGATCTCACAGCGAGCTCTGGGGCCAACGTCCTGACTTTC. The encoded protein is CAISDLTASSGANVLTF.

The chain couples TRBV29-1 to TRBJ2-5, with no clear D. The CDR3 runs to 12 residues. Trimming cost V 7 bases and J 1 base, with 10 bases left between them. In germline, CDR1 is SQVTM, CDR2 ANQGSEA. CDR3 DNA sequence: TGCAGCGGGACCCGGACCCAAGAGACCCAGTACTTC. Amino acid sequence: CSGTRTQETQYF. Filled out from reference TRBV29-1 and TRBJ2-5, the complete variable domain reads SAVISQKPSRDICQRGTSLTIQCQVDSQVTMMFWYRQQPGQSLTLIATANQGSEATYESGFVIDKFPISRPNLTFSTLTVSNMSPEDSSIYLCSGTRTQETQYFGPGTRLLVL.

V is TRBV15 and J is TRBJ2-2; the D gene is possibly TRBD2 (5 bases). The CDR3 length is 14 residues. The germline V gene has CDR1 LNHNV and CDR2 YYDKDF (reference sequence). V gave up 8 bases and J gave up 0 bases, with 10 bases separating them. The CDR3 DNA reads as TGTGCCACCGGACGGGATTCGAACACCGGGGAGCTGTTTTTT. This sequence encodes CATGRDSNTGELFF.

There are a few counts of this clonotype. The V gene is TRBV20-1, the J gene TRBJ2-7; TRBD2 agrees at 10 bases. The germline V gene has CDR1 DFQATT and CDR2 SNEGSKA (reference sequence). J was trimmed by 1 base and V by 5 bases; bases with no gene match: 8. The CDR3 runs 15 residues. The CDR3 coding sequence is TGCAGTGCTCACCCTAGCGGGGGCCCATCCTACGAGCAGTACTTC. It codes for CSAHPSGGPSYEQYF.

The rearrangement links TRBV7-2 to TRBJ2-1; D gene uncertain. Germline V gene data show CDR1 as SGHTA and CDR2 as FQGNSA. Trimming cost V 3 bases and J 9 bases, with 6 bases left between them. The CDR3 has 11 amino acids. The CDR3 DNA is TGTGCCAGCAGCTTTTCGGTTGAGCAGTTCTTC. Its protein is CASSFSVEQFF.

In this sample, this clonotype turned up a few times. The genes are TRBV25-1 and TRBJ2-7, with D possibly TRBD1 on 6 matching bases. Germline assignment: CDR1 MGHDK and CDR2 SYGVNS. CDR3 size: 14 residues. Deletions cut 2 bases from V and 2 bases from J, with 10 bases between. CDR3 residues: CASSETGRAYEQYF. In nucleotides, the CDR3 is TGTGCCAGCAGTGAAACAGGGCGAGCCTACGAGCAGTACTTC.

As for this clonotype: At one end the junction does not follow the germline gene, possibly because of a read error. The chain joins TRBV5-5 to TRBJ2-5; D is unclear. The germline V gene encodes CDR1 SGHKS and CDR2 YYEKEE (reference sequence). CDR3 size: 13 residues. The CDR3 nucleotides are TGTGCCAGCAGCTTTCACGACCAAGAGACCCAGAACTTC. Amino acid sequence: CASSFHDQETQNF.

A few counts support this clonotype. The V call is TRBV27, the J call TRBJ2-5; D is uncertain. Between the trimmed V and J ends, which lost 5 bases and 7 bases, there was a span of 17 bases. The CDR3 runs 14 residues. The germline CDR1 and CDR2 sequences are MNHEY and SMNVEV (reference sequence). CDR3 region: CASSPRALLGTQYF. CDR3 DNA: TGTGCCAGCAGTCCCCGGGCCCTCCTGGGGACCCAGTACTTC.

V and J are TRBV20-1 and TRBJ1-5; TRBD1 is a possible D gene (5 bases). Trimming shortened V by 6 bases and J by 7 bases, and 16 bases separated the two germline ends. The CDR3 is made up of 13 amino acids. The germline V gene has CDR1 DFQATT and CDR2 SNEGSKA (reference sequence). The CDR3 region is CSAGTGRFQPQHF. In DNA, the CDR3 is TGCAGTGCAGGCACAGGAAGATTCCAGCCCCAGCATTTT.

Points on this clonotype: Mismatch with germline at one junction end may stem from a read error. The chain recombines TRBV12-3 or TRBV12-4 with TRBJ2-7; D might be TRBD2 (5 bases). The CDR3 is made up of 13 amino acids. CDR3 coding DNA: TGTACCAGCAGTCCCGGGATCAGGTACGAGCAGTACTTC. Protein: CTSSPGIRYEQYF.

The chain employs TRBV2 and TRBJ2-3; a possible D gene is TRBD1 (6 bases). CDR1 is SNHLY and CDR2 is FYNNEI in the germline V gene. The CDR3 is made up of 14 amino acids. Trimming cost V 6 bases and J 5 bases, with 15 bases left between them. CDR3 residues: CASSRDTYRDTQYF. In DNA, the CDR3 is TGTGCCAGCAGCCGGGACACTTACCGAGATACGCAGTATTTT.

On this clonotype itself: Compared with germline, one end of the junction differs, possibly owing to a read error. The chain couples TRBV6-1 to TRBJ2-3; possibly TRBD2 for D (5 bases). Germline V gene lookup returns CDR1 MNHNS and CDR2 SASEGT. This CDR3 is built from 13 residues. This CDR3 reads CASTRSSTDTQYF. The CDR3 bases are TGTGCAAGCACTAGGTCTAGCACAGATACGCAGTATTTT.

Worth noting for this clonotype: The junction shows a germline mismatch at one end, possibly a read error. CDR3 nucleotides: TGTGCCAGCAGTACTCCCTCACAGGGGGATTCCTCCGAGCAGTACTTC. Amino acids: CASSTPSQGDSSEQYF. This chain joins TRBV28 and TRBJ2-7; 8 bases fit TRBD1. The CDR3 has 16 residues. Germline-derived CDR1 and CDR2 are MDHEN and SYDVKM.

This clonotype has ten or more counts. The gene calls are TRBV3-1 and TRBJ1-1; D is undetermined. The CDR3 is 13 residues long. The ends were cut back, 5 bases at V and 2 bases at J, with 9 bases in the middle. Germline assignment: CDR1 LGHDT and CDR2 YNNKEL (reference sequence). The CDR3 here is CASSAPSNTEAFF. CDR3 nucleotides: TGTGCCAGCAGCGCACCAAGCAACACTGAAGCTTTCTTT.

The chain has TRBV5-1 and TRBJ2-2, with a possible D match to TRBD2 (5 bases). There are 14 residues in the CDR3. Germline CDR1 SGHRS, CDR2 YFSETQ. V lost 1 base to trimming and J lost 6 bases, with 10 bases between them. CDR3 loop: CASSLISGAGELFF. The CDR3 DNA is TGCGCCAGCAGCTTGATCTCCGGGGCCGGGGAGCTGTTTTTT.

The chain has TRBV5-1 and TRBJ2-7, with D perhaps TRBD1 or TRBD2 (7 bases each). The ends were cut back, 0 bases at V and 3 bases at J, with 13 bases in the middle. CDR1 and CDR2 (germline): SGHRS, YFSETQ. The CDR3 covers 15 residues. The CDR3 sequence: CASSLGGGQSYEQYF. CDR3 in DNA: TGCGCCAGCAGCTTGGGGGGGGGACAGAGCTACGAGCAGTACTTC.

This clonotype came up many times. The J gene is TRBJ2-1, the V gene TRBV12-3 or TRBV12-4; TRBD2 matches at 15 bases. The trim removed 6 bases at V and 6 bases at J, leaving 6 bases unmatched. The CDR3 runs to 16 residues. The CDR3 nucleotides are TGTGCCAGCAGAGAAGGACTAGCGGGAGGGCCCAATGAGCAGTTCTTC. Translating gives CASREGLAGGPNEQFF.

Only a few counts were recorded for this clonotype. The CDR3 region is CASSIPTDTQYF. The CDR3 DNA is TGTGCCAGCAGCATCCCCACAGATACGCAGTATTTT. This chain links TRBV7-2 with TRBJ2-3; D unclear. The CDR3 contains 12 residues. V shed 5 bases and J shed 2 bases, with 5 bases lying between them. Germline CDR1 is SGHTA and CDR2 is FQGNSA.

The table lists this clonotype with a few counts. The chain joins TRBV7-9 to TRBJ1-2, with no clear D. Germline CDR1 and CDR2: SEHNR and FQNEAQ (reference sequence). The CDR3 is 11 amino acids. CDR3 coding DNA: TGTTCTCCCTCGGTAAACTATGGCTACACCTTC. It is translated as CSPSVNYGYTF.

The table lists this clonotype with a few counts. J is TRBJ1-2 and V is TRBV12-3 or TRBV12-4, with TRBD1 identical over 7 bases. Trimming took 8 bases from V and 3 from J; bases not matched to a gene: 6. CDR3 length: 13 residues. In DNA, the CDR3 is TGTGCCAGCGCTCGGACAGGAGACTATGGCTACACCTTC. This translates into CASARTGDYGYTF.

This clonotype was counted between two and nine times. The chain couples TRBV7-8 to TRBJ2-5; maybe TRBD2 (6 bases). The CDR3 runs 14 residues. Germline V gives CDR1 SGHVS, CDR2 FQNEAQ. V dropped 5 bases and J dropped 10 bases, with 20 bases sitting between them. CDR3 bases: TGTGCCAGCAGCCTGGGGAGACTAGGAGGTGTCCAGTACTTC. Amino acids: CASSLGRLGGVQYF.

This clonotype appeared a few times. The chain combines TRBV5-1 with TRBJ2-7; 10 bases are a match to TRBD2. J was trimmed by 0 bases and V by 4 bases; bases with no gene match: 7. The CDR3 spans 16 residues. Germline loops: CDR1 SGHRS, CDR2 YFSETQ. The CDR3 sequence is CASSLSSSGSSYEQYF. The CDR3 DNA is TGCGCCAGCAGCCTGTCCTCTAGCGGGAGCTCCTACGAGCAGTACTTC.

The chain links TRBV6-5 to TRBJ1-6, with D unresolved. This CDR3 contains 17 residues. Germline V CDR1 and CDR2: MNHEY, SVGAGI. V lost 0 bases and J lost 0, with 9 bases in between. CDR3 sequence (DNA): TGTGCCAGCAGTTACTCGAGGGTTAGCTCCTATAATTCACCCCTCCACTTT. It encodes CASSYSRVSSYNSPLHF.

The chain couples TRBV11-2 to TRBJ2-5; the match to TRBD2 covers 9 bases. CDR1 and CDR2 from the germline V gene are SGHAT and FQNNGV. This CDR3 spans 19 amino acids. With V trimmed by 5 bases and J by 3 bases, 19 bases remained unmatched. Written as DNA, the CDR3 is TGTGCCAGCAGCCCACGGGGTAGCGGGAGTACGAGTGGGGAAGAGACCCAGTACTTC. Its protein product is CASSPRGSGSTSGEETQYF.

The chain links TRBV3-1 to TRBJ2-1, with D uncertain. Germline V gene sequence: CDR1 LGHDT, CDR2 YNNKEL (reference sequence). Trimming took 5 bases from V and 0 from J, leaving 11 bases between them. The CDR3 sequence is 15 residues long. CDR3 nucleotide sequence: TGTGCCAGCAGCTCAACCCGGAGCTCCTACAATGAGCAGTTCTTC. Translated: CASSSTRSSYNEQFF.

A remark on this clonotype: A much larger clone sits a single nucleotide away, making a read error possible. The rearrangement links TRBV14 to TRBJ2-1; perhaps TRBD2 as D (6 bases). Trimming removed 2 bases from V and 2 bases from J, with 13 bases in between. The CDR3 has 16 residues. The germline gives CDR1 SGHDN, CDR2 FVKESK. CDR3 amino acids: CASSQLDSGTYNEQFF. For the CDR3, the DNA is TGTGCCAGCAGCCAACTAGATAGCGGAACCTACAATGAGCAGTTCTTC.